A single sample gave rise to the 31 T cell receptor beta chains below, sequenced in a study of OX40 agonist ivuxolimab in advanced cancers. The method was immunoSEQ multiplex PCR; TCRdb's version includes in-frame clones alone and lacks a portion of them. The data hold more than 65,000 clones, with approximately 87% observed a single time. This specimen was CD4+ or CD8+ T cells sorted from blood, taken in a trial of the OX40 agonist ivuxolimab. These receptors were collected from an adult with an advanced solid tumor such as melanoma, head and neck, liver or kidney cancer.

The rearrangement joins TRBV7-3 to TRBJ2-1, with 9 positions matching TRBD2. The germline CDR1 and CDR2 sequences are SGHTA and FQGTGA. The CDR3 extends over 13 amino acids. V dropped 5 bases and J dropped 9; count of bases not matched to a gene: 5. CDR3 loop: CASSPGLAAEQFF. CDR3 bases: TGTGCCAGCAGCCCGGGACTAGCTGCTGAGCAGTTCTTC. Looking up the rest from reference TRBV7-3 and TRBJ2-1 gives the full variable domain: GAGVSQTPSNKVTEKGKYVELRCDPISGHTALYWYRQSLGQGPEFLIYFQGTGAADDSGLPNDRFFAVRPEGSVSTLKIQRTERGDSAVYLCASSPGLAAEQFFGPGTRLTVL.

The V gene is TRBV9, the J gene TRBJ2-7, with D perhaps TRBD1 or TRBD2 (6 bases each). This CDR3 is 14 amino acids long. The V gene lost 3 bases and the J gene lost 2 bases, with 12 bases spanning the gap. Germline CDR1 is SGDLS and CDR2 is YYNGEE. CDR3 sequence reads: CASSEEGGAYEQYF. Written as DNA, the CDR3 is TGTGCCAGCAGCGAGGAGGGGGGAGCCTACGAGCAGTACTTC.

The V gene is TRBV2, the J gene TRBJ1-1; 7 bases are a match to TRBD1. V lost 6 bases and J lost 6; bases outside the gene matches: 16. Germline CDR1 SNHLY, CDR2 FYNNEI. This CDR3 spans 16 amino acids. The CDR3 here is CASSRQGLQNFPEAFF. CDR3 DNA: TGTGCCAGCAGCCGACAGGGACTCCAAAACTTCCCTGAAGCTTTCTTT.

The V and J genes are TRBV5-6 and TRBJ2-3; tentative D call: TRBD2 (6 bases). In germline, CDR1 is SGHDT, CDR2 YYEEEE. The CDR3 consists of 15 residues. With 5 bases removed from V and 4 bases from J, the gap between germline ends came to 17 bases. The CDR3 sequence: CASSTPTGSADTQYF. DNA for the CDR3: TGTGCCAGCAGTACCCCCACCGGGAGTGCAGATACGCAGTATTTT.

This clone has a handful of counts. The gene calls are TRBV9 and TRBJ1-1; D ambiguous. This CDR3 contains 15 residues. V shed 3 bases and J shed 3 bases, with 15 bases lying between them. Germline assignment: CDR1 SGDLS and CDR2 YYNGEE. The CDR3 is CASSEGNLWDTEAFF. The CDR3 coding sequence is TGTGCCAGCAGCGAGGGAAATTTATGGGACACTGAAGCTTTCTTT.

The genes are TRBV5-4 and TRBJ2-2; weak D call: TRBD1 (6 bases). Per germline, CDR1 SGHNT and CDR2 YYREEE (reference sequence). V lost 3 bases and J lost 7, with 13 bases in between. The CDR3 totals 14 residues. The CDR3 loop is CASSSTGFGGELFF. The CDR3 DNA reads TGTGCCAGCAGCTCCACAGGGTTTGGCGGGGAGCTGTTTTTT.

In regard to this clone: Other DNA sequences in this specimen translate into the identical CDR3. The chain has TRBV15 and TRBJ2-7; D not certain. Per the germline V gene, CDR1 is LNHNV and CDR2 is YYDKDF (reference sequence). The CDR3 runs 13 residues. Between the trimmed V and J ends, which lost 0 bases and 4 bases, there was a span of 7 bases. This chain's CDR3 is CATSRDPAYEQYF. For the CDR3, the DNA is TGTGCCACCAGCAGAGATCCAGCTTACGAGCAGTACTTC. Supplemented by reference TRBV15 and TRBJ2-7, the full variable domain reads DAMVIQNPRYQVTQFGKPVTLSCSQTLNHNVMYWYQQKSSQAPKLLFHYYDKDFNNEADTPDNFQSRRPNTSFCFLDIRSPGLGDTAMYLCATSRDPAYEQYFGPGTRLTVT.

The gene calls are TRBV12-5 and TRBJ2-5; 9 bases line up with TRBD1. The CDR3 consists of 15 residues. CDR1 LGHNT and CDR2 FRNRAP come from the germline V gene. V lost 4 bases and J lost 4; bases outside the gene matches: 7. The CDR3 nucleotides read TGTGCTAGTGGTTGGGGACAGGGAGGGGGAGAGACCCAGTACTTC. Translation: CASGWGQGGGETQYF.

V and J are TRBV4-3 and TRBJ2-2; D unclear. The germline V and J ends were trimmed by 3 bases and 5 bases, with 10 bases remaining between them. The CDR3 length is 14 residues. CDR1 LGHNA and CDR2 YSLEER come from the germline V gene. The CDR3 is CASSHYRDTGELFF. The CDR3 nucleotides are TGCGCCAGCAGCCATTACAGAGATACCGGGGAGCTGTTTTTT.

The J gene is TRBJ2-5, the V gene TRBV19, with TRBD1 identical over 8 bases. Per the germline V gene, CDR1 is LNHDA and CDR2 is SQIVND (reference sequence). The CDR3 runs 15 residues. After removal of 5 bases from V and 0 bases from J, the junction contained 5 bases not matched to a gene. CDR3 sequence reads: CASSSRTGYQETQYF. In DNA form, the CDR3 reads TGTGCCAGTAGTTCCCGGACAGGGTACCAAGAGACCCAGTACTTC.

This clone was seen once. The chain has TRBV2 and TRBJ2-3; a possible D gene is TRBD2 (6 bases). The CDR3 sequence is 15 residues long. Germline CDR1 SNHLY, CDR2 FYNNEI. With 6 bases removed from V and 0 bases from J, the gap between germline ends came to 13 bases. Here the CDR3 reads CASSRLALSTDTQYF. The DNA of the CDR3 is TGTGCCAGCAGCAGGCTAGCGCTTAGCACAGATACGCAGTATTTT. The variable domain in full, with the rest retrieved from reference TRBV2 and TRBJ2-3, is EPEVTQTPSHQVTQMGQEVILRCVPISNHLYFYWYRQILGQKVEFLVSFYNNEISEKSEIFDDQFSVERPDGSNFTLKIRSTKLEDSAMYFCASSRLALSTDTQYFGPGTRLTVL.

The J gene is TRBJ2-4, the V gene TRBV4-3; D is undetermined. Germline CDR1 LGHNA, CDR2 YSLEER. Trimming removed 0 bases from V and 1 base from J, with 7 bases in between. The CDR3 is 15 residues long. The CDR3 is CASSQEDRAKNIQYF. The DNA of the CDR3 is TGCGCCAGCAGCCAAGAGGATAGGGCCAAAAACATTCAGTACTTC.

V and J are TRBV18 and TRBJ1-2; 7 positions match TRBD1. Unmatched junction bases numbered 1, after V lost 0 bases and J lost 3 bases. The germline CDR1 and CDR2 sequences are KGHSH and LQKENI. The CDR3 is 14 amino acids. This chain's CDR3 is CASSPPTGDYGYTF. The CDR3 region has the DNA TGTGCCAGCTCACCACCTACAGGGGACTATGGCTACACCTTC.

CDR3 amino acids: CASSLLQNSPLHF. CDR3 DNA sequence: TGTGCCAGCAGCTTACTGCAAAATTCACCCCTCCACTTT. The chain joins TRBV7-2 to TRBJ1-6; unclear D gene. V lost 2 bases and J lost 7, with 6 bases in between. The germline gives CDR1 SGHTA, CDR2 FQGNSA. The CDR3 loop spans 13 amino acids.

The gene calls are TRBV30 and TRBJ2-7, with 7 bases that match TRBD2. The CDR3 sequence is 13 residues long. Trimming took 4 bases from V and 3 from J; bases not matched to a gene: 6. From germline, CDR1 is GTSNPN and CDR2 SVGIG (reference sequence). CDR3: CAWTPGRNYEQYF. The CDR3 DNA follows: TGTGCCTGGACCCCCGGGAGGAACTACGAGCAGTACTTC. Full variable domain (rest looked up from reference TRBV30 and TRBJ2-7): SQTIHQWPATLVQPVGSPLSLECTVEGTSNPNLYWYRQAAGRGLQLLFYSVGIGQISSEVPQNLSASRPQDRQFILSSKKLLLSDSGFYLCAWTPGRNYEQYFGPGTRLTVT.

The V gene is TRBV4-3, the J gene TRBJ2-7; maybe TRBD1 (5 bases). The V end lost 3 bases, the J end lost 5 bases, and 26 bases lay between the germline ends. Per germline, CDR1 LGHNA and CDR2 YSLEER. This CDR3 has 18 residues. DNA of the CDR3: TGCGCCAGCAGCCAGGAAAAACACCCAGGGTGGATATTGGACGAGCAGTACTTC. Residues: CASSQEKHPGWILDEQYF.

The gene calls are TRBV10-2 and TRBJ1-2; unclear D gene. The CDR3 totals 14 residues. Germline V gene data show CDR1 as WSHSY and CDR2 as SAAADI. V was cut by 8 bases and J by 2 bases, with 15 bases left in between. CDR3 sequence: CASSSEPSNYGYTF. CDR3 in DNA: TGCGCCAGCTCCAGTGAACCGTCCAACTATGGCTACACCTTC.

J is TRBJ1-4 and V is TRBV7-9; 11 nucleotides align to TRBD1. The germline V gene encodes CDR1 SEHNR and CDR2 FQNEAQ (reference sequence). After removal of 8 bases from V and 10 bases from J, the junction contained 3 bases not matched to a gene. The CDR3 extends over 12 amino acids. CDR3 residues: CASGTGGRKLFF. CDR3 DNA: TGTGCCAGCGGGACAGGGGGGAGAAAACTGTTTTTT.

V usage is TRBV18 and J usage is TRBJ1-2, with D possibly TRBD1 on 6 matching bases. Per the germline V gene, CDR1 is KGHSH and CDR2 is LQKENI. V shed 3 bases and J shed 4 bases, with 12 bases lying between them. CDR3 length: 14 residues. CDR3 nucleotide sequence: TGTGCCAGCTCACCGGCAGGGGTCACCTATGGCTACACCTTC. Amino acid sequence: CASSPAGVTYGYTF. The variable domain in full, completed from reference TRBV18 and TRBJ1-2, reads NAGVMQNPRHLVRRRGQEARLRCSPMKGHSHVYWYRQLPEEGLKFMVYLQKENIIDESGMPKERFSAEFPKEGPSILRIQQVVRGDSAAYFCASSPAGVTYGYTFGSGTRLTVV.

The V gene is TRBV4-2, the J gene TRBJ2-3; 10 nucleotides align to TRBD2. Looked up from germline, CDR1 is LGHNA and CDR2 is YNFKEQ. This CDR3 comprises 19 residues. The junction had 16 bases not matched to a gene; V was cut back by 4 bases and J by 3 bases. The CDR3 is CASSRDRRASGGGTDTQYF. The CDR3 DNA follows: TGTGCCAGCAGCCGAGACCGAAGGGCTAGCGGGGGAGGGACAGATACGCAGTATTTT.

This chain connects TRBV6-4 to TRBJ2-7, with D uncertain. V lost 9 bases and J 2 bases, leaving 23 bases between the germline ends. Per germline, CDR1 MRHNA and CDR2 SNTAGT. This CDR3 is built from 16 residues. The CDR3 region has the DNA TGTGCCAGACGAACCTCGAGCGCAGCATTTACCTACGAGCAGTACTTC. It yields the protein CARRTSSAAFTYEQYF.

The sample holds one count of this clone. This chain uses TRBV6-5 with TRBJ1-2, with 7 bases lining up with TRBD1. This CDR3 has 14 amino acids. V dropped 4 bases and J dropped 2; count of bases not matched to a gene: 4. Germline loops: CDR1 MNHEY, CDR2 SVGAGI. The CDR3 loop is CASSWGQLNYGYTF. In nucleotides, the CDR3 is TGTGCCAGCAGTTGGGGACAGCTCAACTATGGCTACACCTTC.

V gene TRBV29-1 combines with J gene TRBJ1-1; D may be TRBD1 (5 bases). Germline V CDR1 and CDR2: SQVTM, ANQGSEA. Trimming took off 4 bases at V and 3 bases at J, with 12 bases between the two ends. The CDR3 spans 13 residues. The DNA for the CDR3 is TGCAGCGTTGCCTCAGGGACGGACACTGAAGCTTTCTTT. Translating it yields CSVASGTDTEAFF.

J is TRBJ1-1 and V is TRBV2; D is perhaps TRBD1 (6 bases). The V end lost 7 bases, the J end lost 1 base, and 13 bases lay between the germline ends. Germline CDR1 reads SNHLY; CDR2 reads FYNNEI. The CDR3 loop spans 14 amino acids. The CDR3: CASTKEGQNTEAFF. For the CDR3, the DNA is TGTGCCAGCACCAAGGAGGGACAGAACACTGAAGCTTTCTTT.

The CDR3 loop reads CASTLRDRGRSEAFF. In DNA form, the CDR3 reads TGTGCCAGCACCTTACGGGACAGGGGGCGAAGTGAAGCTTTCTTT. The chain recombines TRBV6-5 with TRBJ1-1; the match to TRBD1 covers 12 bases. Losses at the gene ends were 7 bases for V and 7 bases for J; bases not matched to a gene: 10. The CDR3 spans 15 residues. The germline CDR1 and CDR2 sequences are MNHEY and SVGAGI.

This clone has just one count. Here the CDR3 DNA reads TGTGCCAGCAGTTACCCGACAGGGGATGAGCAGTTCTTC. Protein sequence: CASSYPTGDEQFF. The genes are TRBV6-5 and TRBJ2-1, with 8 bases lining up with TRBD1. This CDR3 is built from 13 residues. Germline V gene sequence: CDR1 MNHEY, CDR2 SVGAGI. V shed 2 bases and J 8 bases; nucleotides not matched to a gene: 2.

The V call is TRBV15, the J call TRBJ2-5; possibly TRBD1 or TRBD2 for D (6 bases each). In germline, CDR1 is LNHNV, CDR2 YYDKDF (reference sequence). The V end was cut by 0 bases, the J end by 2 bases, with 13 bases between. This CDR3 has 16 residues. CDR3 in amino acids: CATSRDVLGGQETQYF. As DNA, the CDR3 is TGTGCCACCAGCAGAGATGTACTAGGGGGGCAAGAGACCCAGTACTTC. Full variable domain (missing parts from reference TRBV15 and TRBJ2-5): DAMVIQNPRYQVTQFGKPVTLSCSQTLNHNVMYWYQQKSSQAPKLLFHYYDKDFNNEADTPDNFQSRRPNTSFCFLDIRSPGLGDTAMYLCATSRDVLGGQETQYFGPGTRLLVL.

This clone occurred a few times. V usage is TRBV29-1 and J usage is TRBJ1-1; TRBD1 might be the D (6 bases). Trimming took off 0 bases at V and 12 bases at J, with 17 bases between the two ends. CDR1 is SQVTM and CDR2 is ANQGSEA in the germline V gene. The CDR3 runs to 13 residues. The CDR3 sequence is CSVEDQQGDRTFF. For the CDR3, the DNA is TGCAGCGTTGAAGACCAACAGGGCGACCGAACTTTCTTT.

The chain links TRBV18 to TRBJ1-2; D not resolved. Trimming shortened V by 1 base and J by 4 bases, and 10 bases separated the two germline ends. CDR1 is KGHSH, CDR2 LQKENI, per germline. CDR3 length equals 14 residues. CDR3 DNA: TGTGCCAGCTCACCACAGGACGACGGCTATGGCTACACCTTC. As protein: CASSPQDDGYGYTF. Combining the CDR3 with reference TRBV18 and TRBJ1-2 gives the whole variable domain NAGVMQNPRHLVRRRGQEARLRCSPMKGHSHVYWYRQLPEEGLKFMVYLQKENIIDESGMPKERFSAEFPKEGPSILRIQQVVRGDSAAYFCASSPQDDGYGYTFGSGTRLTVV.

The rearrangement uses TRBV29-1 and TRBJ1-2, with 8 nucleotides matching TRBD1. In germline, CDR1 is SQVTM, CDR2 ANQGSEA. Germline trimming cut 3 bases from V and 8 bases from J; bases unmatched to any gene: 8. The CDR3 length is 13 residues. CDR3 nucleotide sequence: TGCAGCGTTGATCGTCAGGGGGCAGGGGGCTACACCTTC. This gives the protein CSVDRQGAGGYTF.

This sequence joins TRBV9 and TRBJ1-1, with 11 positions matching TRBD1. CDR1 is SGDLS and CDR2 is YYNGEE in the germline V gene. The CDR3 has 16 residues. The trim removed 4 bases at V and 3 bases at J, leaving 8 bases unmatched. The CDR3, as DNA: TGTGCCAGCAGCTTCAATATGGACAGGGGGCACACTGAAGCTTTCTTT. Protein product: CASSFNMDRGHTEAFF. Filled out from reference TRBV9 and TRBJ1-1, the complete variable domain reads DSGVTQTPKHLITATGQRVTLRCSPRSGDLSVYWYQQSLDQGLQFLIQYYNGEERAKGNILERFSAQQFPDLHSELNLSSLELGDSALYFCASSFNMDRGHTEAFFGQGTRLTVV.